This is a list of T cell receptor beta chains from one sample in a study of blood T cell repertoires in COVID-19. Here immunoSEQ multiplex PCR was the method, and the copy in TCRdb shows in-frame clones only, minus some. The data show approximately 85,000 clones, with around four fifths seen just once and around 13% held by the top ten. Sequencing used peripheral blood. These TCRs come from a human donor in a cohort sampled during active COVID-19. Both conserved end residues are trimmed from each CDR3.

V gene: TRBV12-3/TRBV12-4; J gene: TRBJ1-4; CDR3 protein: ASSLNPSEKLF
V gene: TRBV4-2; J gene: TRBJ2-3; CDR3 protein: ASSQDLIGAGGTDTQY
V gene: TRBV5-1; J gene: TRBJ1-4; CDR3 protein: ASSTDTTNEKLF
V gene: TRBV7-2; J gene: TRBJ1-2; CDR3 protein: ASSLAFQGSGYGYT
V gene: TRBV19; J gene: TRBJ1-5; CDR3 protein: ASSYRDRAYSNQPQH
V gene: TRBV11-2; J gene: TRBJ1-1; CDR3 protein: ASSQDRGWGAF
V gene: TRBV7-9; J gene: TRBJ1-5; CDR3 protein: ASSFGGLNQPQH
V gene: TRBV14; J gene: TRBJ1-1; CDR3 protein: ASSQVSTMNTEAF
V gene: TRBV2; J gene: TRBJ2-5; CDR3 protein: ASSGGSGPLLGAQY
V gene: TRBV5-1; J gene: TRBJ1-1; CDR3 protein: ASSLADRGRNTEAF
V gene: TRBV6-5; J gene: TRBJ2-1; CDR3 protein: ASRSIAGFYNEQF
V gene: TRBV6-1; J gene: TRBJ1-5; CDR3 protein: ASSEAAGAWGNQPQH
V gene: TRBV4-1; J gene: TRBJ1-1; CDR3 protein: ASSQVTSRGTEAF
V gene: TRBV4-1; J gene: TRBJ2-2; CDR3 protein: ASSFRLGPTGELF
V gene: TRBV4-3; J gene: TRBJ1-1; CDR3 protein: ASSQESGAEAF
V gene: TRBV28; J gene: TRBJ2-7; CDR3 protein: ASSSGGEGHEQY
V gene: TRBV30; J gene: TRBJ1-1; CDR3 protein: AWSGIGAEQITEAF
V gene: TRBV6-5; J gene: TRBJ2-7; CDR3 protein: ASSYTSGNFYDEQY
V gene: TRBV5-1; J gene: TRBJ2-7; CDR3 protein: ASSLWRQVADEQY
V gene: TRBV5-6; J gene: TRBJ1-4; CDR3 protein: ASSTRGVRSNEKLF
V gene: TRBV6-5; J gene: TRBJ1-6; CDR3 protein: ASSQGGYPFSPLH
V gene: TRBV7-6; J gene: TRBJ1-4; CDR3 protein: ASSLQTGGDEKLF
V gene: TRBV7-9; J gene: TRBJ1-6; CDR3 protein: ASSPGDRALH
V gene: TRBV7-9; J gene: TRBJ1-1; CDR3 protein: ASSLTAMNTEAF
V gene: TRBV18; J gene: TRBJ1-1; CDR3 protein: ASTTIEGTEAF
V gene: TRBV18; J gene: TRBJ2-1; CDR3 protein: ASSPTGGNEQF
V gene: TRBV19; J gene: TRBJ1-1; CDR3 protein: ASSPRGQGRRSF
V gene: TRBV5-1; J gene: TRBJ2-1; CDR3 protein: ASRSTGSSYNEQF
V gene: TRBV19; J gene: TRBJ1-5; CDR3 protein: ASSKTGSNQPQH
V gene: TRBV7-2; J gene: TRBJ2-5; CDR3 protein: ASSFGLAGGFKETQY
V gene: TRBV14; J gene: TRBJ1-2; CDR3 protein: ASSQSTRDRKDGYT
V gene: TRBV7-3; J gene: TRBJ1-1; CDR3 protein: ASSWTGGDTEAF
V gene: TRBV18; J gene: TRBJ2-7; CDR3 protein: ASSPMARDSEQY
V gene: TRBV5-1; J gene: TRBJ2-1; CDR3 protein: ASSLGLAGSNEQF
V gene: TRBV19; J gene: TRBJ1-1; CDR3 protein: ASSTNLGYTEAF
V gene: TRBV28; J gene: TRBJ1-5; CDR3 protein: ASSLLNQPQH
V gene: TRBV7-9; J gene: TRBJ1-1; CDR3 protein: ASSLEPGGPTEAF
V gene: TRBV5-1; J gene: TRBJ2-5; CDR3 protein: ASSSPTGHGEETQY
V gene: TRBV9; J gene: TRBJ2-3; CDR3 protein: ASSPDSSTDTQY
V gene: TRBV6-5; J gene: TRBJ1-1; CDR3 protein: ASSSRGTEAF
V gene: TRBV29-1; J gene: TRBJ2-7; CDR3 protein: SVFSSGGLRSYEQY
V gene: TRBV5-1; J gene: TRBJ2-1; CDR3 protein: ASVQGQGYNEQF
V gene: TRBV5-1; J gene: TRBJ2-5; CDR3 protein: ASSPPGETQY
V gene: TRBV19; J gene: TRBJ2-1; CDR3 protein: ASSMDYGGQF
V gene: TRBV7-2; J gene: TRBJ2-5; CDR3 protein: ASSLVRDTETQY
V gene: TRBV2; J gene: TRBJ1-3; CDR3 protein: ASSSQGAPGNTIY
V gene: TRBV5-4; J gene: TRBJ2-7; CDR3 protein: ASSLGWGQGAYEQY
V gene: TRBV11-2; J gene: TRBJ1-1; CDR3 protein: ASSPAGAQNTEAF
V gene: TRBV19; J gene: TRBJ1-2; CDR3 protein: ASSIPRSAYGYT
V gene: TRBV27; J gene: TRBJ1-5; CDR3 protein: ASSFRQGSFVSGQPQH
V gene: TRBV18; J gene: TRBJ1-5; CDR3 protein: ASSPGQHSNQPQH